The clone carrying this T cell receptor (beta chain) is a singleton in its sample. The data belong to a study of shared clonotypes between healthy human individuals. Germline CDR1 reads KGHSH; CDR2 reads LQKENI. This CDR3 is 16 amino acids long. V trimming: 4 bases; J trimming: 4 bases; junction bases outside the gene matches: 11. The method was immunoSEQ multiplex PCR; TCRdb's version includes in-frame clones alone and lacks a portion of them. The sample carries 650,000 to 700,000 clones, less than 95% recorded once. This chain uses TRBV18 with TRBJ2-7; 9 bases agree with TRBD1. Sequenced sample: memory CD8+ T cells from PBMCs. The sample's subset: CD45RO+ cells pooled with CCR7-negative TemRA cells. The receptor was derived from a man aged 18 to 30 in good health. Some clones in this sample may be carry-over from other donors' samples. The CDR3 DNA is TGTGCCAGCTCACTCACTACAGGGGGCTTGAGATACGAGCAGTACTTC. Encoded protein: CASSLTTGGLRYEQYF.